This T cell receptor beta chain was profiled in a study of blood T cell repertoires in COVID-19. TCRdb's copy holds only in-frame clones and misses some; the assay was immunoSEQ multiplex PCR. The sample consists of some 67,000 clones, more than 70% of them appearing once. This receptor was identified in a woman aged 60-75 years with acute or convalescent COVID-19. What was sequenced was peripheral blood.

The CDR3 protein is CASSLASGQGSSPLHF. In DNA form, the CDR3 reads TGTGCCAGCAGCTTAGCTTCCGGACAGGGATCTTCACCCCTCCACTTT. The genes are TRBV7-9 and TRBJ1-6; 8 positions match TRBD1. This CDR3 is 16 amino acids long. Germline-derived CDR1 and CDR2 are SEHNR and FQNEAQ (reference sequence). The V gene end was trimmed by 0 bases and the J gene end by 9 bases; junction bases not matched to a gene: 7.